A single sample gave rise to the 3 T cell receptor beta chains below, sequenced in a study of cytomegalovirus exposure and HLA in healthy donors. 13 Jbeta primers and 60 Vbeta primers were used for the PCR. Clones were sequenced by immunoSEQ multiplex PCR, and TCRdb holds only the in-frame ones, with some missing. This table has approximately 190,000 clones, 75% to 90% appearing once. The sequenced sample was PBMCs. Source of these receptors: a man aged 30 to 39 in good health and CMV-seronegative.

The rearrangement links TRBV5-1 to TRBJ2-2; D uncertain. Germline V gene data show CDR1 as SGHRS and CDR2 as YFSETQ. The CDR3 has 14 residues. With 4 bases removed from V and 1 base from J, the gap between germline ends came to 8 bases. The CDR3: CASSTGVNTGELFF. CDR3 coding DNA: TGCGCCAGCAGCACGGGTGTGAACACCGGGGAGCTGTTTTTT. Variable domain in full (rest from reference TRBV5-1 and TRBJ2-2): KAGVTQTPRYLIKTRGQQVTLSCSPISGHRSVSWYQQTPGQGLQFLFEYFSETQRNKGNFPGRFSGRQFSNSRSEMNVSTLELGDSALYLCASSTGVNTGELFFGEGSRLTVL.

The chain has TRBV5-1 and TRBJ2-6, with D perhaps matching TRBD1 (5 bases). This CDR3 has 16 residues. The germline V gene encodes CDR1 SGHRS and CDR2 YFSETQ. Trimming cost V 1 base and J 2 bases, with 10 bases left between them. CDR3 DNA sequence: TGCGCCAGCAGCTTGTCCAGGGCTGCTGGGGCCAACGTCCTGACTTTC. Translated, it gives CASSLSRAAGANVLTF.

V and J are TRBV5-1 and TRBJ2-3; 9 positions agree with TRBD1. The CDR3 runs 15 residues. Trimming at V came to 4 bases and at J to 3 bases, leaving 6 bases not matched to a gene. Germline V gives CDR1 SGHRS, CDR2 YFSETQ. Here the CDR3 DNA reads TGCGCCAGCAGCGGATGGGACAGGGTTACAGATACGCAGTATTTT. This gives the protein CASSGWDRVTDTQYF.